The next 3 T cell receptor beta chains were all read from a single sample in a study of blood T cell repertoires in COVID-19. The table came from immunoSEQ multiplex PCR; TCRdb's copy has only in-frame clones and leaves some out. The sample includes approximately 200,000 clones, approximately 90% seen only once; the top ten take over 1.5%. Sequencing used peripheral blood. All receptors come from a man between 65 and 85 years old with acute or convalescent COVID-19.

The V gene is TRBV19, the J gene TRBJ1-5; TRBD1 is a possible D gene (5 bases). In germline, CDR1 is LNHDA, CDR2 SQIVND (reference sequence). The CDR3 extends over 15 amino acids. V was cut by 7 bases and J by 7 bases, with 20 bases left in between. The CDR3 coding sequence is TGTGCCAGTACCCCGGGGGGGGGAACGGCACAGCCCCAGCATTTT. It translates to CASTPGGGTAQPQHF.

The gene calls are TRBV19 and TRBJ2-1, with 8 bases identical to TRBD1. This CDR3 comprises 13 residues. With 5 bases clipped from V and 12 bases from J, the junction kept 9 bases outside the gene matches. CDR1 is LNHDA and CDR2 is SQIVND in the germline V gene (reference sequence). The CDR3 protein is CASSSTGEGRQFF. The CDR3 DNA reads TGTGCCAGTAGTTCGACAGGGGAAGGACGGCAGTTCTTC. Filled out from reference TRBV19 and TRBJ2-1, the complete variable domain reads DGGITQSPKYLFRKEGQNVTLSCEQNLNHDAMYWYRQDPGQGLRLIYYSQIVNDFQKGDIAEGYSVSREKKESFPLTVTSAQKNPTAFYLCASSSTGEGRQFFGPGTRLTVL.

The gene calls are TRBV3-1 (or the pseudogene TRBV3-2) and TRBJ2-1; 13 bases map to TRBD2. The V gene end was trimmed by 3 bases and the J gene end by 8 bases; junction bases not matched to a gene: 7. The germline V gene encodes CDR1 LGHDT and CDR2 YNNKEL (reference sequence). The CDR3 runs to 16 residues. The CDR3 spells CASSQVPGLAGHEQFF. The CDR3 DNA reads TGTGCCAGCAGCCAGGTCCCGGGACTAGCGGGACATGAGCAGTTCTTC.